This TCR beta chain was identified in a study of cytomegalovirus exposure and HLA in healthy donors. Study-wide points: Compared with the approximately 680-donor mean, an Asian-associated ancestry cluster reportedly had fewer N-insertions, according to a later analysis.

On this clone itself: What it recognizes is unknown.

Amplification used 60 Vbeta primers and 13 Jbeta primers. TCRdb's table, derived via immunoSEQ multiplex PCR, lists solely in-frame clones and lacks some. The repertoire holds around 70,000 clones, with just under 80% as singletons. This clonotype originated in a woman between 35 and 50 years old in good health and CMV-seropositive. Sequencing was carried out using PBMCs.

The CDR3 nucleotides read TGCGCCAGCAGCCCGGCTAGCGGGGGGGGCGAGCAGTACTTC. Amino acids: CASSPASGGGEQYF. The chain has TRBV5-1 and TRBJ2-7; 12 bases line up with TRBD2. Germline CDR1 reads SGHRS; CDR2 reads YFSETQ. This CDR3 is 14 amino acids long. J was trimmed by 6 bases and V by 4 bases; bases with no gene match: 5.